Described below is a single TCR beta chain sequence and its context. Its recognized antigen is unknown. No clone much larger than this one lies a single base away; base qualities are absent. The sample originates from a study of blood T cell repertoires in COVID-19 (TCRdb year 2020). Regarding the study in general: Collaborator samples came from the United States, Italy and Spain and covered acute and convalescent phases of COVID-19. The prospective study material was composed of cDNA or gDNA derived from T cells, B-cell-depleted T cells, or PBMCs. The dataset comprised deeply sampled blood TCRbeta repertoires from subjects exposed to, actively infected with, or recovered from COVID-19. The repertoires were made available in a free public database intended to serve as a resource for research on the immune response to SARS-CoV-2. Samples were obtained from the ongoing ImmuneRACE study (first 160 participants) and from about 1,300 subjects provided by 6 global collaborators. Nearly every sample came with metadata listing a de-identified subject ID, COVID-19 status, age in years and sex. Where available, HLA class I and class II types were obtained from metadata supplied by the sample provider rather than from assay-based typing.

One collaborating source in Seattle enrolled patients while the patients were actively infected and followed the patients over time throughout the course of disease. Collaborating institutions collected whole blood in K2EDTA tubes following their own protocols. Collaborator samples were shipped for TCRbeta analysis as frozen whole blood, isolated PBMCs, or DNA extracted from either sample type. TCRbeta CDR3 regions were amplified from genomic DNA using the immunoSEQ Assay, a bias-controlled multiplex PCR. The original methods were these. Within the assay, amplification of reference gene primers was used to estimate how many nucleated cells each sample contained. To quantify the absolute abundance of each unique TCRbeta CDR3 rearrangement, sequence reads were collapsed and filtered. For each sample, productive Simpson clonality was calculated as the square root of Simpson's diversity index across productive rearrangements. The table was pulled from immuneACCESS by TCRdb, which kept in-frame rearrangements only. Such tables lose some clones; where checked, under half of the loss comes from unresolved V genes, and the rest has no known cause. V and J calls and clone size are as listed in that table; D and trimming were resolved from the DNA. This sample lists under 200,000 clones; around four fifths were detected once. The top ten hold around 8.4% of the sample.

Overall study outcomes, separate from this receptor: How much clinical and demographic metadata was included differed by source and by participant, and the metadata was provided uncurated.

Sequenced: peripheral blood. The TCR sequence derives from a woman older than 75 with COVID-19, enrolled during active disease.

The bases are TGTGCCAGTAGGGAAAGACAGGGGGCGCGCACTGAAGCTTTCTTT. It translates as CASRERQGARTEAFF. This chain joins TRBV19 to TRBJ1-1, with 10 central nucleotides matching TRBD1. In the germline V gene (reference sequence), CDR1 corresponds to LNHDA and CDR2 to SQIVND. Trimming accounts for 6 bases at V and 4 bases at J, while the number of junction bases matched to no gene is 8. The CDR3 holds 15 amino acids from the cysteine to the phenylalanine. The kept DNA is CDR3 alone, 45 bases in frame from the first base.